These T cell receptor beta chains were read from a single sample in a study of immune characteristics of hereditary and idiopathic chronic pancreatitis. Method: immunoSEQ multiplex PCR; TCRdb's copy keeps in-frame clones and lacks some. The data hold about 6,000 clones, with around 75% observed a single time. The sequenced sample consisted of pancreas tissue with hereditary chronic pancreatitis. Every receptor here comes from a human donor with chronic pancreatitis. The CDR3 runs from the conserved cysteine through the conserved F or W.

j_call,v_call,cdr3_aa
TRBJ1-5,TRBV6-5,CASSYSVGQPQHF
TRBJ1-2,TRBV29-1,CSVDFWEKGYTF
TRBJ1-1,TRBV6-5,CASSRGTEAFF
TRBJ2-2,TRBV7-2,CASSLVPSGGAFRGGELFF
TRBJ1-5,TRBV27,CACAGTGNQPQHF
TRBJ2-5,TRBV6-1,CASSEAAGGGQETQYF
TRBJ1-1,TRBV6-5,CASSYGGTNTEAFF
TRBJ1-3,TRBV30,CAWMDSGNTIYF
TRBJ1-6,TRBV7-2,CASSLRWDGNSPLHF
TRBJ2-7,TRBV10-3,CAISRTTDEQYF
TRBJ2-2,TRBV6-2/TRBV6-3,CASSYVNTGELFF
TRBJ2-2,TRBV12-3/TRBV12-4,CASSYSTGELFF
TRBJ1-2,TRBV18,CASAGLQDYGYTF
TRBJ2-7,TRBV5-6,CASSPDRGPSYEQYF
TRBJ1-2,TRBV29-1,CSVEEAYGYTF
TRBJ2-2,TRBV11-3,CASSPGGRGTGELFF
TRBJ1-6,TRBV18,CASSRRSDNSPLHF
TRBJ2-1,TRBV18,CASSPPAEPNNEQFF
TRBJ2-1,TRBV12-3/TRBV12-4,CASSRDYHNEQFF
TRBJ2-5,TRBV20-1,CSASGEETQYF
TRBJ2-1,TRBV7-6,CASSLGRSEQFF
TRBJ2-3,TRBV6-5,CASSYSRDGQDTQYF
TRBJ1-5,TRBV6-4,CASSRDSNQPQHF
TRBJ2-5,TRBV28,CASSLWRTGSQETQYF
TRBJ1-2,TRBV6-2/TRBV6-3,CASSYGGQGARGYTF
TRBJ1-2,TRBV27,CASRTGQGAYGYTF
TRBJ1-1,TRBV2,CASSHGGLNTEAFF
TRBJ1-2,TRBV5-1,CASTPGSAGPPAF
TRBJ2-3,TRBV6-2/TRBV6-3,CASSYSTSGGADTQYF
TRBJ2-5,TRBV7-2,CASSEDMGGAQYF
TRBJ1-3,TRBV4-3,CASSQEVNMFSSSGNTIYF
TRBJ1-5,TRBV6-6,CASSTRTGGPQHF
TRBJ1-5,TRBV30,CAWSEGWRGNQPQHF
TRBJ1-6,TRBV5-8,CASSPLGTFSSYNSPLHF
TRBJ2-1,TRBV30,CASYTGANLYNEQFF
TRBJ1-2,TRBV19,CASSIESGGNYGYTF
TRBJ2-6,TRBV6-1,CASSERGTGANVLTF
TRBJ1-4,TRBV28,CASSFRGTVGNEKLFF
TRBJ2-7,TRBV4-2,CASSQDWGGLNEQYF
TRBJ2-3,TRBV9,CASSVASTDTQYF
TRBJ2-1,TRBV5-6,CASSLAARGGGNEQFF
TRBJ2-7,TRBV4-1,CASSQVSSSEQYF
TRBJ1-2,TRBV12-3/TRBV12-4,CASSSDGGYYTF
TRBJ2-4,TRBV29-1,CSVERDRGSKNIQYF
TRBJ2-6,TRBV9,CASSVGQAGSSGANVLTF
TRBJ1-1,TRBV2,CASSAGGGTEAFF
TRBJ2-3,TRBV6-4,CASSDSSGGADTQYF
TRBJ2-2,TRBV2,CASSSQGAPGELFF
TRBJ2-1,TRBV6-5,CASSYERGAYNEQFF
TRBJ1-1,TRBV27,CASSPRTRTTEAFF
TRBJ1-2,TRBV7-6,CASSLGGVTPYTF
TRBJ2-7,TRBV6-5,CASSSTGYEQYF
TRBJ2-3,TRBV7-6,CASSLRGLDTDTQYF
TRBJ1-5,TRBV6-4,CASSETDNQPQHF
TRBJ2-2,TRBV7-6,CASSPQGAAGELFF
TRBJ2-7,TRBV5-1,CASSRGQGEWDEQYF